The clone carrying this T cell receptor beta chain was seen only a few times. Its specificity is not known. This sample is drawn from a study of CD8 T cells in ankylosing spondylitis. Whole-study findings and limits: Apparently characteristic of ankylosing spondylitis blood was a TCR beta motif (fewer than 10 highly homologous variants).

TCRdb ran MiXCR on the 5' RACE reads and lists one entry per CDR3 protein. The table has about 800,000 distinct CDR3 sequences, approximately 10% seen once. CDR1 and CDR2 from the germline V gene are DFQATT and SNEGSKA (reference sequence). The CDR3 has 14 residues. Trimming removed 0 bases from V and 4 bases from J, with 12 bases in between. The sequenced sample consisted of blood, either unsorted or a sorted T cell fraction (not recorded which). The receptor was isolated from a male donor with ankylosing spondylitis. This chain uses TRBV20-1 with TRBJ2-5, with a tentative D call TRBD2 (5 bases). The CDR3 spells CSARDRKGVETQYF. The CDR3 coding sequence is TGCAGTGCTAGAGACCGAAAGGGAGTAGAGACCCAGTACTTC.